This T cell receptor (beta chain) was obtained from a study of molecular identifiers for immune sequencing clone quantification. As for this clonotype: What it binds is unknown.

Libraries of bulk TCR were made by previously described methods (with listed TCR primers). TCRdb independently ran MiXCR on the PCR reads; one entry per CDR3 protein. The sample has 490,000 or so distinct CDR3 sequences; 20% to 25% are singletons. Notes on the study in general: Beyond 20 RNA copies, clones held over 98% of effector molecules, compared with under 1% in naive cells.

The germline V gene has CDR1 SGHVS and CDR2 FNYEAQ. CDR3 length equals 15 residues. The V end was cut by 6 bases, the J end by 1 base, with 12 bases between. Naive CD8 libraries used roughly 18,000 to 1,000,000 sorted cells and 10%, 30% or 50% RNA. The authors sorted naive CD8 T cells as CD8+CD4-CCR7+CD45RA+. This sequence joins TRBV7-6 and TRBJ2-2; D might be TRBD1 (6 bases). The clonotype originates from a human donor in good health. Some libraries in this study had Jurkat cell RNA spiked in. The sample consisted of naive CD8+ T cells from blood, with Jurkat cell RNA spiked in. Subset defined: FACS-sorted CD8+CD4-CCR7+CD45RA+ naive T cells. The CDR3, as DNA: TGTGCCAGCAGGAGGGGGACGGTGAACACCGGGGAGCTGTTTTTT. Its protein is CASRRGTVNTGELFF.